This TCR beta chain was documented in a study of human thymus T cells. Broader study findings: What appeared biased in thymic and blood repertoires was the usage of V and J genes.

Produced via immunoSEQ multiplex PCR; TCRdb's table is partial and in-frame only. This sample carries some 44,000 clones, 95% of them seen once, and the ten largest clones take about 0.17%. In the case of this clone: Its antigen is unknown.

The ends were cut back, 0 bases at V and 3 bases at J, with 9 bases in the middle. Germline assignment: CDR1 SGDLS and CDR2 YYNGEE. This CDR3 spans 14 amino acids. Infants, healthy and Finnish, who were having corrective surgery for congenital heart defects served as donors. No fixed cell number was used; all available blood leukocytes supplied DNA. The rearrangement uses TRBV9 and TRBJ2-5, with a possible D match to TRBD1 (6 bases). Sequenced: blood. This sequence was found in a girl less than two years old with a congenital heart defect but otherwise immunologically healthy. The chain's CDR3 is CASSVDTGKETQYF. The CDR3 DNA follows: TGTGCCAGCAGCGTAGACACAGGGAAAGAGACCCAGTACTTC.